This TCR beta chain was captured by sequencing in a study of blood T cell repertoires in COVID-19. Overall study: PBMCs, B-cell-depleted T cells, or T cells were the source of the cDNA or gDNA that made up the material.

In the original analysis: For nucleated cells, counts were estimated from reference gene primer amplification. Assay: immunoSEQ multiplex PCR; the TCRdb copy retains only in-frame clones and omits some. V and J calls and clone size are those listed in that table; D and trimming were worked out from the DNA. The data show some 250,000 clones, with roughly 85% seen just once and roughly 3.2% held by the top ten. This CDR3 is 16 amino acids long. Per germline, CDR1 MNHEY and CDR2 SVGEGT. Trimming removed 4 bases from V and 5 bases from J; junction bases left unmatched: 10. The rearrangement uses TRBV6-2 or TRBV6-3 and TRBJ2-5, with 10 bases that match TRBD2. Input material: peripheral blood. The source of this sequence is a woman aged 18-29 years with acute or convalescent COVID-19. Here the CDR3 reads CASSLGSGRAVETQYF. In nucleotides, the CDR3 is TGTGCCAGCAGTTTAGGGAGCGGGAGGGCGGTGGAGACCCAGTACTTC.